This T cell receptor (beta chain) was identified during a study of blood T cell repertoires in COVID-19. The wider study: Samples taken during acute and convalescent COVID-19 were collected in the United States, Italy and Spain. Nucleic acid was either cDNA or gDNA, and it came from T cells, B-cell-depleted T cells, or PBMCs.

Clones were sequenced by immunoSEQ multiplex PCR, and TCRdb holds only the in-frame ones, with some missing. The sample includes roughly 40,000 clones, around 94% of them seen just once. This receptor was taken from a man aged 45-65 years with active COVID-19. Specimen: peripheral blood.

This CDR3 reads CASSVDRDEQFF. The CDR3 nucleotides are TGTGCCAGCAGCGTAGACCGGGATGAGCAGTTCTTC. The rearrangement uses TRBV9 and TRBJ2-1; D is ambiguous. In germline, CDR1 is SGDLS, CDR2 YYNGEE. V lost 0 bases, J lost 8 bases, and 6 bases lay in between. The CDR3 is 12 amino acids.